Below are 27 T cell receptor beta chains sequenced from a single sample in a study of blood T cell repertoires in COVID-19. Assay used: immunoSEQ multiplex PCR; TCRdb lists only in-frame clones, some missing. The sample consists of around 300,000 clones, 85% of them appearing once. Sequences were obtained from PBMCs or T cells enriched from blood (not recorded which). The origin of the receptors is a woman between 45 and 65 years old who had recovered from COVID-19.

This chain uses TRBV7-9 with TRBJ2-3, with TRBD2 identical over 10 bases. V was clipped by 5 bases and J by 0 bases; unmatched bases: 5. The CDR3 covers 16 residues. Germline-derived CDR1 and CDR2 are SEHNR and FQNEAQ (reference sequence). The CDR3: CASSPELAGSTDTQYF. DNA for the CDR3: TGTGCCAGCAGCCCAGAACTAGCGGGGAGCACAGATACGCAGTATTTT. Full variable domain (missing parts from reference TRBV7-9 and TRBJ2-3): DTGVSQNPRHKITKRGQNVTFRCDPISEHNRLYWYRQTLGQGPEFLTYFQNEAQLEKSRLLSDRFSAERPKGSFSTLEIQRTEQGDSAMYLCASSPELAGSTDTQYFGPGTRLTVL.

This clone was seen a few times. This chain connects TRBV29-1 to TRBJ1-2; 11 bases align to TRBD1. This CDR3 has 14 amino acids. Germline V gives CDR1 SQVTM, CDR2 ANQGSEA. J was trimmed by 6 bases and V by 0 bases; bases with no gene match: 3. The CDR3 nucleotides are TGCAGCGTTGAAGAGGGACAGGGGGTCCATGGCTACACCTTC. This gives the protein CSVEEGQGVHGYTF.

This chain links TRBV5-1 with TRBJ2-1; TRBD1 agrees at 10 bases. With V trimmed by 4 bases and J by 3 bases, 10 bases remained unmatched. CDR1 SGHRS and CDR2 YFSETQ come from the germline V gene. The CDR3 extends over 17 amino acids. CDR3 in DNA: TGCGCCAGCAGCAGGACAGGGGGGCGAGGGGTCTACAATGAGCAGTTCTTC. Amino acid sequence: CASSRTGGRGVYNEQFF.

Ten or more counts support this clone. The chain is built from TRBV19 and TRBJ1-6, with TRBD1 matching 8 bases. Losses at the gene ends were 10 bases for V and 0 bases for J; bases not matched to a gene: 8. The length of the CDR3 is 16 residues. The V gene's germline CDR1 is LNHDA and CDR2 SQIVND (reference sequence). CDR3: CATRDRQSSYNSPLHF. CDR3 nucleotides: TGTGCCACCCGGGACAGGCAGAGCTCCTATAATTCACCCCTCCACTTT.

The chain uses TRBV7-2 and TRBJ2-5; TRBD2 matches 14 bases. The CDR3 is made up of 19 amino acids. Germline V lookup: CDR1 SGHTA, CDR2 FQGNSA. J gave up 1 base and V 5 bases, and 12 bases lay outside the gene matches. CDR3 amino acids: CASSGPGLAGAPVQETQYF. The DNA of the CDR3 is TGTGCCAGCAGCGGGCCGGGACTAGCGGGGGCCCCGGTCCAAGAGACCCAGTACTTC. Based on the CDR3 plus reference TRBV7-2 and TRBJ2-5, the full variable domain is GAGVSQSPSNKVTEKGKDVELRCDPISGHTALYWYRQSLGQGLEFLIYFQGNSAPDKSGLPSDRFSAERTGGSVSTLTIQRTQQEDSAVYLCASSGPGLAGAPVQETQYFGPGTRLLVL.

This clone appeared once. The V call is TRBV5-1, the J call TRBJ2-5; the D gene is possibly TRBD1 (5 bases). CDR1 and CDR2 from the germline V gene are SGHRS and YFSETQ. The CDR3 is 15 residues long. V dropped 5 bases and J dropped 5 bases, with 19 bases sitting between them. CDR3 region: CASSGGAAQRETQYF. Here the CDR3 DNA reads TGCGCCAGCAGTGGTGGGGCGGCGCAGAGGGAGACCCAGTACTTC.

The sample holds one count of this clone. This chain links TRBV5-1 with TRBJ2-5, with 8 bases aligning to TRBD2. V was pared by 0 bases and J by 4 bases, with 5 bases of the junction left unmatched. The CDR3 is made up of 15 amino acids. CDR1 SGHRS and CDR2 YFSETQ come from the germline V gene. The chain's CDR3 is CASSLAGTRGETQYF. Written as DNA, the CDR3 is TGCGCCAGCAGCTTGGCCGGGACTAGAGGAGAGACCCAGTACTTC.

The chain carries TRBV6-2 or TRBV6-3 and TRBJ2-5; perhaps TRBD2 as D (6 bases). Trimming shortened V by 2 bases and J by 2 bases, and 12 bases separated the two germline ends. This CDR3 contains 15 residues. The germline V gene encodes CDR1 MNHEY and CDR2 SVGEGT. The CDR3 DNA sequence: TGTGCCAGCAGTTACCTCGGGACTTTGCAAGAGACCCAGTACTTC. Translated: CASSYLGTLQETQYF.

This clone came up a few times. V and J are TRBV2 and TRBJ1-2, with TRBD1 matching over 8 bases. V dropped 7 bases and J dropped 8; count of bases not matched to a gene: 12. The V gene's germline CDR1 is SNHLY and CDR2 FYNNEI. The CDR3 runs to 14 residues. The chain's CDR3 is CASKRTGFFFGYTF. In DNA, the CDR3 is TGTGCCAGCAAAAGGACAGGGTTTTTCTTCGGCTACACCTTC.

The chain couples TRBV19 to TRBJ1-4; 7 positions match TRBD1. CDR1 is LNHDA, CDR2 SQIVND, per germline (reference sequence). With V trimmed by 4 bases and J by 7 bases, 9 bases remained unmatched. There are 15 residues in the CDR3. The CDR3 bases are TGTGCCAGTAGTACGGAGGACAGGATAGGTGAAAAACTGTTTTTT. Translating gives CASSTEDRIGEKLFF.

The V gene is TRBV19, the J gene TRBJ1-2; D possibly corresponds to TRBD1 (5 bases). V lost 5 bases and J lost 8, with 18 bases in between. The length of the CDR3 is 14 residues. From germline, CDR1 is LNHDA and CDR2 SQIVND (reference sequence). The CDR3 nucleotides are TGTGCCAGTAGTGGTGGGCAGGGAATTGGAGGCTACACCTTC. Protein: CASSGGQGIGGYTF. Together with reference TRBV19 and TRBJ1-2, the CDR3 gives the full variable domain: DGGITQSPKYLFRKEGQNVTLSCEQNLNHDAMYWYRQDPGQGLRLIYYSQIVNDFQKGDIAEGYSVSREKKESFPLTVTSAQKNPTAFYLCASSGGQGIGGYTFGSGTRLTVV.

This clone was picked up a small number of times. Other DNA sequences from this sample encode an identical CDR3 as well. V gene TRBV4-1 combines with J gene TRBJ2-6, with 9 bases lining up with TRBD1. Per the germline V gene, CDR1 is MGHRA and CDR2 is YSYEKL. The CDR3 consists of 17 residues. Unmatched junction bases numbered 4, after V lost 1 base and J lost 3 bases. CDR3 nucleotides: TGCGCCAGCAGCCAAGGGGACAGGGTTGGTGGGGCCAACGTCCTGACTTTC. Amino acids: CASSQGDRVGGANVLTF.

This chain connects TRBV7-6 to TRBJ1-1, with unresolved D. The CDR3 is 18 amino acids. CDR1 SGHVS and CDR2 FNYEAQ come from the germline V gene. The ends were cut back, 1 base at V and 3 bases at J, with 21 bases in the middle. The CDR3 region is CASSLEASIAGAHTEAFF. The DNA for the CDR3 is TGTGCCAGCAGCTTAGAGGCGTCCATCGCGGGAGCCCACACTGAAGCTTTCTTT.

This chain connects TRBV6-5 to TRBJ1-3; possibly TRBD1 for D (6 bases). CDR3 length: 15 amino acids. In germline, CDR1 is MNHEY, CDR2 SVGAGI. V was clipped by 7 bases and J by 1 base, with 14 bases between them. CDR3 in amino acids: CASTKPGVSGNTIYF. In DNA form, the CDR3 reads TGTGCCAGCACTAAACCAGGGGTTTCTGGAAACACCATATATTTT.

The rearrangement uses TRBV18 and TRBJ2-1; the match to TRBD1 covers 7 bases. This CDR3 region has 13 residues. Germline V gives CDR1 KGHSH, CDR2 LQKENI. J lost 7 bases, V lost 6 bases, and 6 bases had no gene match. The CDR3 nucleotides read TGTGCCAGCTCCTGGGACAGCCAAAATGAGCAGTTCTTC. It codes for CASSWDSQNEQFF.

In this sample, this clone turned up once. The chain recombines TRBV2 with TRBJ2-3, with TRBD1 identical over 10 bases. This CDR3 contains 15 residues. CDR1 and CDR2 from the germline V gene are SNHLY and FYNNEI. Trimming took 5 bases from V and 1 from J; bases not matched to a gene: 3. The CDR3 DNA reads as TGTGCCAGCAGTTGGGACAGGGGCGGCACAGATACGCAGTATTTT. Translated, it gives CASSWDRGGTDTQYF.

The genes are TRBV27 and TRBJ1-1; TRBD1 matches at 8 bases. From germline, CDR1 is MNHEY and CDR2 SMNVEV (reference sequence). This CDR3 spans 16 amino acids. V shed 1 base and J 0 bases; nucleotides not matched to a gene: 4. The CDR3 loop reads CASSLFSGGVNTEAFF. In nucleotides, the CDR3 is TGTGCCAGCAGTTTATTTTCAGGGGGCGTGAACACTGAAGCTTTCTTT.

The chain joins TRBV5-1 to TRBJ1-1, with TRBD1 identical over 8 bases. This CDR3 is built from 17 residues. Trimming took 3 bases from V and 0 from J; bases not matched to a gene: 10. Germline V gene sequence: CDR1 SGHRS, CDR2 YFSETQ. The CDR3 sequence: CASSWGWAGGVNTEAFF. CDR3 DNA: TGCGCCAGCAGCTGGGGTTGGGCAGGGGGCGTGAACACTGAAGCTTTCTTT.

This chain links TRBV10-3 with TRBJ1-4; 8 bases map to TRBD1. The CDR3 spans 13 residues. V trimming: 10 bases; J trimming: 7 bases; junction bases outside the gene matches: 8. Germline V lookup: CDR1 ENHRY, CDR2 SYGVKD. CDR3 nucleotides: TGTGCCACGTCAGGGGGCGCGGGTGAAAAACTGTTTTTT. Translation gives CATSGGAGEKLFF.

The chain has TRBV19 and TRBJ1-1; perhaps TRBD1 as D (6 bases). Between the trimmed V and J ends, which lost 9 bases and 1 base, there was a span of 9 bases. CDR1 is LNHDA, CDR2 SQIVND, per germline (reference sequence). The CDR3 totals 12 residues. The CDR3 bases are TGTGCCAGCCGGACAGCGAACACTGAAGCTTTCTTT. Encoded protein: CASRTANTEAFF.

The rearrangement joins TRBV9 to TRBJ2-1, with a weak D call TRBD2 (5 bases). V was shortened by 0 bases and J by 9 bases, with 16 bases between the two germline ends. The germline V gene has CDR1 SGDLS and CDR2 YYNGEE. There are 15 residues in the CDR3. CDR3 nucleotide sequence: TGTGCCAGCAGCGTAGGTCGGGGTGGCTGGGCTGAGCAGTTCTTC. Translating gives CASSVGRGGWAEQFF.

V gene TRBV19 combines with J gene TRBJ1-5; D gene unclear. The CDR3 length is 14 residues. The V end lost 1 base, the J end lost 5 bases, and 9 bases lay between the germline ends. Germline CDR1 LNHDA, CDR2 SQIVND (reference sequence). CDR3 loop: CASSIAPRHQPQHF. The CDR3 DNA is TGTGCCAGTAGTATAGCCCCCCGTCATCAGCCCCAGCATTTT.

The chain is built from TRBV21-1 and TRBJ1-2; the table's D gene call, TRBD1, was not cross checked with the DNA. TRBV21-1 corresponds to a pseudogene. This CDR3 has 15 amino acids. CDR3 loop: CASSKNVAGKYGYTF. The CDR3 coding sequence is TGTGCCAGCAGCAAAAACGTGGCAGGGAAGTATGGCTACACCTTC.

This chain connects TRBV4-1 to TRBJ1-6, with D tentatively TRBD1 (6 bases). CDR3 length equals 18 residues. Germline V gives CDR1 MGHRA, CDR2 YSYEKL. Trimming shortened V by 1 base and J by 8 bases, and 21 bases separated the two germline ends. Here the CDR3 reads CASSQATRVRGTDSPLHF. For the CDR3, the DNA is TGCGCCAGCAGCCAAGCGACGCGAGTCAGGGGCACGGATTCACCCCTCCACTTT.

V is TRBV11-1 and J is TRBJ2-7; D possibly corresponds to TRBD1 (7 bases). Trimming removed 5 bases at V and 2 bases at J, with 13 bases between. The CDR3 loop spans 14 amino acids. Germline-derived CDR1 and CDR2 are SGHAT and FQDESV (reference sequence). CDR3 region: CASSTQGGPYEQYF. The CDR3 DNA sequence: TGTGCCAGCAGCACCCAGGGGGGACCCTACGAGCAGTACTTC.

V gene TRBV5-1 combines with J gene TRBJ2-1; D possibly corresponds to TRBD1 (6 bases). The V end was cut by 4 bases, the J end by 6 bases, with 11 bases between. The CDR3 runs 13 residues. Germline CDR1 SGHRS, CDR2 YFSETQ. In DNA form, the CDR3 reads TGCGCCAGCAGCCGGGACAATAGCAATGAGCAGTTCTTC. Its protein product is CASSRDNSNEQFF.

A few counts support this clone. The chain carries TRBV19 and TRBJ1-2, with 10 bases matching TRBD1. The V segment lost 2 bases and the J segment 3 bases; nucleotides outside the gene matches: 3. This CDR3 spans 15 amino acids. Germline CDR1 reads LNHDA; CDR2 reads SQIVND (reference sequence). The CDR3 loop is CASSIPGQGYYGYTF. The CDR3 DNA reads as TGTGCCAGTAGTATACCGGGACAGGGGTACTATGGCTACACCTTC.